This entry concerns a single TCR beta chain. What it recognizes is unknown. Trimming took 3 bases from V and 9 from J, leaving 10 bases between them. Germline loops: CDR1 KGHSH, CDR2 LQKENI. CDR3 length equals 12 residues. These data originate in a study of T-cell reconstitution after alpha-beta-depleted transplantation in children. Study results and caveats: A year post-transplant, T-cell counts and diversity derived mostly from newly produced T cells. The high TCRbeta diversity at day 60 in some patients came from surviving recipient T cells and thymic progenitors. Reportedly, roughly two months post-transplant, alpha-beta T cells arose from several hundred expanded graft clones.

Unique molecular identifiers were incorporated when the TCRbeta library was constructed. TCRdb used MiXCR to reprocess the PCR reads, holding one entry per CDR3 protein. The repertoire holds about 97,000 distinct CDR3 sequences, with around 6% as singletons. The sample in question was PBMCs, mostly from graft donor cells, obtained 60 days after TCRalphabeta/CD19-depleted stem cell transplant. This sequence originates from a female patient between 2 and 10 years old who had a stem cell transplant for Fanconi anemia, so the T cells may come from the graft donor. The chain uses TRBV18 and TRBJ2-3, with D perhaps matching TRBD1 (5 bases). CDR3 in amino acids: CASSPRQSTQYF. The CDR3 DNA sequence: TGTGCCAGCTCACCCCGACAGTCCACGCAGTATTTT.